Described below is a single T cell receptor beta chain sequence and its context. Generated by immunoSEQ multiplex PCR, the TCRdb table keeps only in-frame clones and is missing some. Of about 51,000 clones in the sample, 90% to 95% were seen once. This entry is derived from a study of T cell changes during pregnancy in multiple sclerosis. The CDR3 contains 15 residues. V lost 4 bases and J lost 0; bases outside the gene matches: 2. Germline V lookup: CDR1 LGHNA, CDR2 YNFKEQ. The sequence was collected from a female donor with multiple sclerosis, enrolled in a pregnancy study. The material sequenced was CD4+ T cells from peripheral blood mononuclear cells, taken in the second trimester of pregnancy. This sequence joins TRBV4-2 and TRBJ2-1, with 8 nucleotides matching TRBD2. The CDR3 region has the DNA TGTGCCAGCAGCCCGGGGGGGAGCTCCTACAATGAGCAGTTCTTC. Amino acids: CASSPGGSSYNEQFF.